What follows describes a single T cell receptor beta chain. The target antigen is unknown. There are 14 residues in the CDR3. This record comes from a study of T cells expressing NK-cell markers. Whole-study context: Repertoires of TCR beta were obtained from T cells sorted as CD3+CD56+NKG2C+, CD3+CD56+NKG2C- and CD3+CD56-NKG2C+. Study observations and caveats: HCMV specificity of expanded NKG2C+ T cell clones remained unclear. In about 6 donors, dominant CD3+CD56+NKG2C+ clonotypes ranked among the top 10 CD8+ clonotypes.

The authors generated TCR beta cDNA through 5'RACE template switching with UMIs. Each CDR3 protein gets one entry in TCRdb, which reprocessed the 5' RACE reads and gives no DNA. Found here are some 340,000 distinct CDR3 sequences; the top ten clones hold roughly 5.5%. This receptor was taken from a man aged 18-75 years in good health. V and J are TRBV12-3 or TRBV12-4 and TRBJ2-7; TCRdb selects TRBD1, and the lack of DNA leaves this call unchecked. Source material: blood T cells: a sorted CD56 or NKG2C T cell subset, CD4+ or CD8+ T cells, or bulk PBMC T cells (not recorded which). The CDR3 loop reads CASRDGISSYEQYF.